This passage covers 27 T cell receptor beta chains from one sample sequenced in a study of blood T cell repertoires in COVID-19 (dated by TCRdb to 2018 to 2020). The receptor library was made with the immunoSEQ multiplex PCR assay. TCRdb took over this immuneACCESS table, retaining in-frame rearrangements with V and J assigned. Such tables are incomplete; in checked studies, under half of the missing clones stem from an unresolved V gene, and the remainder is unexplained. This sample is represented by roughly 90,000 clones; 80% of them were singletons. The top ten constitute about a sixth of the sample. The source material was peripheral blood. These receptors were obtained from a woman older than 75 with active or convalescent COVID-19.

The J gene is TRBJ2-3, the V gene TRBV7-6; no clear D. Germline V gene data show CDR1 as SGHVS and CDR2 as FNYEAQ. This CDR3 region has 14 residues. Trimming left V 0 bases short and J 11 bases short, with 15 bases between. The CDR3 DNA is TGTGCCAGCAGCTTAGCGGGTATCGCTACGGGGCAGTATTTT. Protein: CASSLAGIATGQYF.

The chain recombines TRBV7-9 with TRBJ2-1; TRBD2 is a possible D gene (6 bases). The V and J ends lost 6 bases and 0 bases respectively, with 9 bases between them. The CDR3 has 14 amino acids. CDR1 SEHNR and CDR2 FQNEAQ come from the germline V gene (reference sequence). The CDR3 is CASRRDFSYNEQFF. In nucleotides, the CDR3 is TGTGCCAGCAGAAGGGACTTCTCCTACAATGAGCAGTTCTTC. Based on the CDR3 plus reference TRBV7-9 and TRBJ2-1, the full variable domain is DTGVSQNPRHKITKRGQNVTFRCDPISEHNRLYWYRQTLGQGPEFLTYFQNEAQLEKSRLLSDRFSAERPKGSFSTLEIQRTEQGDSAMYLCASRRDFSYNEQFFGPGTRLTVL.

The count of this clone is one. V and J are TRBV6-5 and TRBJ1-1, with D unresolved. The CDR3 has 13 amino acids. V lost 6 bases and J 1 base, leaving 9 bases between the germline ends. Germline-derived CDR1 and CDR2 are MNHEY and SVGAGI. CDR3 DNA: TGTGCCAGCAGGCGACAATCGAACACTGAAGCTTTCTTT. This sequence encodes CASRRQSNTEAFF.

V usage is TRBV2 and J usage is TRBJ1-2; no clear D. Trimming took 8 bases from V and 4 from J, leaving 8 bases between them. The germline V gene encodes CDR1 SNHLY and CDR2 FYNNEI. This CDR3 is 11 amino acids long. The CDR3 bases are TGTGCCAGCGATTCGGGCTATGGCTACACCTTC. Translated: CASDSGYGYTF.

CDR3 DNA: TGTGCCAGCAGCTATCTAGCGGGGGGCACCTACAATGAGCAGTTCTTC. This gives the protein CASSYLAGGTYNEQFF. The chain couples TRBV11-2 to TRBJ2-1, with TRBD2 identical over 11 bases. With 4 bases clipped from V and 2 bases from J, the junction kept 4 bases outside the gene matches. The CDR3 covers 16 residues. Germline CDR1 reads SGHAT; CDR2 reads FQNNGV.

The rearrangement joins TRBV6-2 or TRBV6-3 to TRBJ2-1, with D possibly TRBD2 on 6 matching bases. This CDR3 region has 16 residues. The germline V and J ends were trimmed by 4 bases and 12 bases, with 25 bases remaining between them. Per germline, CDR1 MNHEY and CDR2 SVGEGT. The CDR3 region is CASSSQSGGKQIRQFF. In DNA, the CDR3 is TGTGCCAGCAGTTCCCAGTCGGGCGGGAAACAGATTAGGCAGTTCTTC.

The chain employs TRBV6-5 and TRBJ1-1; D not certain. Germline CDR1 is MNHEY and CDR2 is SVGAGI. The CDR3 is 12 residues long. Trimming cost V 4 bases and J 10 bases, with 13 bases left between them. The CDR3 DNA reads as TGTGCCAGCAGTTCAGGAATTGGGCGAGCTTTCTTT. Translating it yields CASSSGIGRAFF.

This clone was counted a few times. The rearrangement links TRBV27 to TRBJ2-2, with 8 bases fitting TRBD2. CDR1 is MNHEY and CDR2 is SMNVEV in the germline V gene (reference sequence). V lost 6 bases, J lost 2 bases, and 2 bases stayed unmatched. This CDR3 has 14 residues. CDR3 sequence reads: CASSLAGNTGELFF. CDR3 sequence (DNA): TGTGCCAGCAGCTTAGCGGGAAACACCGGGGAGCTGTTTTTT.

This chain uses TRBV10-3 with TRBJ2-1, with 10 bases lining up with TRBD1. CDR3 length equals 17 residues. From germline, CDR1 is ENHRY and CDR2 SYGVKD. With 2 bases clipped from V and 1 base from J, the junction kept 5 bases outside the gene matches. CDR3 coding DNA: TGTGCCATCAGTGAGCCTCCGGGACAGGGGTCCTACAATGAGCAGTTCTTC. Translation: CAISEPPGQGSYNEQFF.

CDR3 loop: CASSRSGEVQYF. CDR3 nucleotides: TGTGCCAGCAGCCGGAGCGGGGAGGTGCAGTATTTT. This chain uses TRBV4-2 with TRBJ2-3; 7 bases are shared with TRBD2. The germline V gene has CDR1 LGHNA and CDR2 YNFKEQ. With V trimmed by 4 bases and J by 11 bases, 6 bases remained unmatched. This CDR3 has 12 residues.

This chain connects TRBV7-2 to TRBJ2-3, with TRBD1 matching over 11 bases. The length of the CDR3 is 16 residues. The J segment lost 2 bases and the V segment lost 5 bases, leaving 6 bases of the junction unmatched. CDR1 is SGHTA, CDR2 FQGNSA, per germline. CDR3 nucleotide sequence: TGTGCCAGCAGCGGACAGGGGGCGAGGGTCACAGATACGCAGTATTTT. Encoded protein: CASSGQGARVTDTQYF. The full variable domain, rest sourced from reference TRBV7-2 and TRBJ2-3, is GAGVSQSPSNKVTEKGKDVELRCDPISGHTALYWYRQSLGQGLEFLIYFQGNSAPDKSGLPSDRFSAERTGGSVSTLTIQRTQQEDSAVYLCASSGQGARVTDTQYFGPGTRLTVL.

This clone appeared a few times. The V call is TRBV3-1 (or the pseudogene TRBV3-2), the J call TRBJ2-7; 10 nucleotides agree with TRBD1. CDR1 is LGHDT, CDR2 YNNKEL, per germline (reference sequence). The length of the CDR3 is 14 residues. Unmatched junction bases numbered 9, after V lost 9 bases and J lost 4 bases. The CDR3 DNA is TGTGCCAGTTCACCGGGACAGGGGTCGTACGAGCAGTACTTC. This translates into CASSPGQGSYEQYF.

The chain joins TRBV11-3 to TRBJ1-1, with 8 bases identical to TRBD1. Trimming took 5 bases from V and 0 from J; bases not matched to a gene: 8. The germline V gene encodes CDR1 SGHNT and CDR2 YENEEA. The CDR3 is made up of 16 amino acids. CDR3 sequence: CASSIGTGLMNTEAFF. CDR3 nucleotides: TGTGCCAGCAGCATCGGGACAGGTTTAATGAACACTGAAGCTTTCTTT.

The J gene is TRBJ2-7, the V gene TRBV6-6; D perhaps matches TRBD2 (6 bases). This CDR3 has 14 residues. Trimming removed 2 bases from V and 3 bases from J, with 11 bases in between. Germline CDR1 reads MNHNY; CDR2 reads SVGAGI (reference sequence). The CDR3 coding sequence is TGTGCCAGCAGTTACGGGGGGAGAAACTACGAGCAGTACTTC. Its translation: CASSYGGRNYEQYF.

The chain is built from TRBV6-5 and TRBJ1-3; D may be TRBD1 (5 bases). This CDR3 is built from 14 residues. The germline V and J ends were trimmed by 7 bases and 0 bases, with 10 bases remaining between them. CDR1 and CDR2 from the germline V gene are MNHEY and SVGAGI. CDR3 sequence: CASNAQGSGNTIYF. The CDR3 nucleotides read TGTGCCAGCAACGCGCAGGGCTCTGGAAACACCATATATTTT.

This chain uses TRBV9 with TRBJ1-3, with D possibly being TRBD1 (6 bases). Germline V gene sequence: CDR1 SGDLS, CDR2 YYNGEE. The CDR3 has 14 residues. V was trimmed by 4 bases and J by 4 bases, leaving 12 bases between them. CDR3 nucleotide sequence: TGTGCCAGCAGCCCCCGGGGGGCGGGAAACACCATATATTTT. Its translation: CASSPRGAGNTIYF.

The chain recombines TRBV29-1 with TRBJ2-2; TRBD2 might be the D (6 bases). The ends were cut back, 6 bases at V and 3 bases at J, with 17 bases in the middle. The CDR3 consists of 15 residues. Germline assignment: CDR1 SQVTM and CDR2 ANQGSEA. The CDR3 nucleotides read TGCAGCGTCGAAAAGACGGGAGTATACACCGGGGAGCTGTTTTTT. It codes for CSVEKTGVYTGELFF.

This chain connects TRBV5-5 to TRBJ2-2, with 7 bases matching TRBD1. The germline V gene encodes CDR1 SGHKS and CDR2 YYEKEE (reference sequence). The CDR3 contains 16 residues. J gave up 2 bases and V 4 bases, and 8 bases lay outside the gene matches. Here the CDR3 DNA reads TGTGCCAGCAGCAGGGGACAGCCGGCCAACACCGGGGAGCTGTTTTTT. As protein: CASSRGQPANTGELFF.

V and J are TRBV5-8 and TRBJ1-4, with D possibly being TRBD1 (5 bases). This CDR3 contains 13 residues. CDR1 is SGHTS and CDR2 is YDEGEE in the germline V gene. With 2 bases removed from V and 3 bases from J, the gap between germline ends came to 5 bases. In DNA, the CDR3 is TGTGCCAGCAGCTTACAGGCTAATGAAAAACTGTTTTTT. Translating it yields CASSLQANEKLFF.

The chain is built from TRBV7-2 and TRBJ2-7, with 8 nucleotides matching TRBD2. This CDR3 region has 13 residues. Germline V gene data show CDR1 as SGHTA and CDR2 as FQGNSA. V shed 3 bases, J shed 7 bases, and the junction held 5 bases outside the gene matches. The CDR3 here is CASSFVAGGEQYF. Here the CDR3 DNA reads TGTGCCAGCAGCTTTGTTGCGGGGGGTGAGCAGTACTTC.

The CDR3, as DNA: TGTGCCAGCACGGGACGGCGGGGGGGCAACGGGGAGCTGTTTTTT. Residues: CASTGRRGGNGELFF. The chain combines TRBV6-5 with TRBJ2-2; 9 bases line up with TRBD2. Germline lookup yields CDR1 MNHEY and CDR2 SVGAGI. The V segment lost 7 bases and the J segment 7 bases; nucleotides outside the gene matches: 10. The CDR3 is made up of 15 amino acids.

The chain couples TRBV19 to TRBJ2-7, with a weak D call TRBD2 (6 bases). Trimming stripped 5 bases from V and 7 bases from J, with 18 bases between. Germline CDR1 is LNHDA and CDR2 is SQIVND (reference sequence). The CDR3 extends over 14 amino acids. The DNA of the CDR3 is TGTGCCAGTAGTGGGACTGCCGATGGGGGAGAGCAGTACTTC. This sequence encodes CASSGTADGGEQYF. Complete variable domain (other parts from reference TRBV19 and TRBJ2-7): DGGITQSPKYLFRKEGQNVTLSCEQNLNHDAMYWYRQDPGQGLRLIYYSQIVNDFQKGDIAEGYSVSREKKESFPLTVTSAQKNPTAFYLCASSGTADGGEQYFGPGTRLTVT.

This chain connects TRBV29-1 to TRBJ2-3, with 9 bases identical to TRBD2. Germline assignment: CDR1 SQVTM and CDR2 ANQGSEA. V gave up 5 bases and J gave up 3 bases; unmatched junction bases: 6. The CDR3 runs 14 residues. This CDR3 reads CSVRGRVETDTQYF. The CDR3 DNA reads TGCAGCGTTCGCGGGAGGGTTGAGACAGATACGCAGTATTTT.

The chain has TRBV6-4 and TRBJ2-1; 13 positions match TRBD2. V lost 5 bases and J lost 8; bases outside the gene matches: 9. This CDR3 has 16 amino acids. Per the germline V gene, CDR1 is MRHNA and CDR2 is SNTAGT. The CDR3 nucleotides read TGTGCCAGCAGTAGACTAGCGGGGGGCCAAGTCGATGAGCAGTTCTTC. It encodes CASSRLAGGQVDEQFF.

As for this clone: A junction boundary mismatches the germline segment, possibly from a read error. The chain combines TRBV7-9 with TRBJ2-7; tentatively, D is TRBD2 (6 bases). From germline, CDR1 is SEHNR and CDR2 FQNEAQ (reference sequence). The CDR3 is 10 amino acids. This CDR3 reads CASSRDSGTF. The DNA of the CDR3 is TGTGCCAGCAGTCGGGACTCGGGAACATTC.

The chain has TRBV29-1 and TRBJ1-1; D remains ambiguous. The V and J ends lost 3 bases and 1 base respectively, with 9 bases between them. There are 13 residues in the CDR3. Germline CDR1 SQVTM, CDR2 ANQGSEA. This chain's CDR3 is CSVDGQENTEAFF. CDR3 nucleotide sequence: TGCAGCGTTGATGGGCAGGAGAACACTGAAGCTTTCTTT.

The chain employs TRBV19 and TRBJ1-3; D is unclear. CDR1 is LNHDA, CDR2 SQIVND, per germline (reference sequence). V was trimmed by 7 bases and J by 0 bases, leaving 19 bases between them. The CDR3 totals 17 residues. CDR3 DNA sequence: TGTGCCAGTATTGGGCTGACCGGCCTCGGCTCTGGAAACACCATATATTTT. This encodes CASIGLTGLGSGNTIYF.